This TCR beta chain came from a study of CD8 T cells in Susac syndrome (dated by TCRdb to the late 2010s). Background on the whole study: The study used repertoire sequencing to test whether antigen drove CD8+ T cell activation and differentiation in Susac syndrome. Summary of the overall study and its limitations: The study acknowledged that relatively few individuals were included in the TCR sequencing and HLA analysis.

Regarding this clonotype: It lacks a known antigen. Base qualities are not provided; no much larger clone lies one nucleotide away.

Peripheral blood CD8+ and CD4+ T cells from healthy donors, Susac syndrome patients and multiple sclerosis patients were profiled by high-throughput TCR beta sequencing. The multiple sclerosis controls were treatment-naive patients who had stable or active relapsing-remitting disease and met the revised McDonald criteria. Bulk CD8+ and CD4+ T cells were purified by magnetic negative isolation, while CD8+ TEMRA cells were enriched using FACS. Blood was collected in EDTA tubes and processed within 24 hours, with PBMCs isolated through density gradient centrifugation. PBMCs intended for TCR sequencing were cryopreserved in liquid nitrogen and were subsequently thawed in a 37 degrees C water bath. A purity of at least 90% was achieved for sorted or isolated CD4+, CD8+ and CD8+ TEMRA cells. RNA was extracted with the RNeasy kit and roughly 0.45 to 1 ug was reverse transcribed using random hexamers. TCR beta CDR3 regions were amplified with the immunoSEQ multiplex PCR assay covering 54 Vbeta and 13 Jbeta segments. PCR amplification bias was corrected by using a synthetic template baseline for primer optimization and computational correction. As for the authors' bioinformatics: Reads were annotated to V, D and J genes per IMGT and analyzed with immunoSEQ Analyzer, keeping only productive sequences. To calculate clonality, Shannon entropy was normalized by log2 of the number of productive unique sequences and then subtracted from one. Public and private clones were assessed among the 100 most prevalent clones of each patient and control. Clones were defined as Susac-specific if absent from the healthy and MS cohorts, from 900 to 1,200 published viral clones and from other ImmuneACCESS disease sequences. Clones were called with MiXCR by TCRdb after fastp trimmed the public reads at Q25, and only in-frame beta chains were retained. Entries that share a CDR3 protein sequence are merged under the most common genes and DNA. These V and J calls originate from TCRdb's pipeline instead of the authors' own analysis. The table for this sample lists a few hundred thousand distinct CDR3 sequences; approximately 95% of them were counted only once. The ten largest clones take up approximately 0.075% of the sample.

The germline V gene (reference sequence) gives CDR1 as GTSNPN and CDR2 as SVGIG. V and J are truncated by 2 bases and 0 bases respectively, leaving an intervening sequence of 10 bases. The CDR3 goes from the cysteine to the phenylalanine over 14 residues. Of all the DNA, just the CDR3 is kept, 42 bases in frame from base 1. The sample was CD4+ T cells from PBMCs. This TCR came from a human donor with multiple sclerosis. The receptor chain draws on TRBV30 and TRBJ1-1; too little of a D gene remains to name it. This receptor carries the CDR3 CAWSPGRLNTEAFF. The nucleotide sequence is TGTGCCTGGAGTCCAGGAAGGCTGAACACTGAAGCTTTCTTT. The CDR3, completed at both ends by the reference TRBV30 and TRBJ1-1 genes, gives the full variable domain SQTIHQWPATLVQPVGSPLSLECTVEGTSNPNLYWYRQAAGRGLQLLFYSVGIGQISSEVPQNLSASRPQDRQFILSSKKLLLSDSGFYLCAWSPGRLNTEAFFGQGTRLTVV.